This T cell receptor (beta chain) was sequenced for a study of T cell repertoires in cytomegalovirus infection. Across the whole study: CMV infection together with matching HLA type was indicated by public TCR beta signatures.

TCRdb reanalysed the reads using MiXCR and keeps one entry per CDR3 protein. Seen here are over 85,000 distinct CDR3 sequences, more than 15% observed once, and the top ten hold around 8.2%. CDR1 and CDR2 from the germline V gene are DFQATT and SNEGSKA (reference sequence). The junction had 12 bases not matched to a gene; V was cut back by 7 bases and J by 4 bases. The CDR3 runs to 14 residues. There are a few counts of this clonotype. This sequence was found in a human donor in good health (CMV status not recorded). Some clones in this sample may be carry-over from other donors' samples. The sample was PBMCs. The V and J genes are TRBV20-1 and TRBJ1-2, with 7 bases matching TRBD1. CDR3 loop: CSVPSGGVGYGYTF. CDR3 DNA: TGCAGTGTCCCGTCAGGGGGGGTTGGCTATGGCTACACCTTC.